The 30 T cell receptor beta chains presented below share a single source sample, sequenced in a study of shared clonotypes between healthy human individuals. Clones were sequenced by immunoSEQ multiplex PCR, and TCRdb holds only the in-frame ones, with some missing. Of around 700,000 clones detected, around 72% appear once; the ten largest clones hold 1.7%. Material: memory CD4+ T cells sorted from blood. The subset here: CD45RA-negative fraction. Source of these receptors: a young woman in good health.

This clone was counted only a few times. The gene calls are TRBV7-7 and TRBJ1-2, with a tentative D call TRBD1 (6 bases). Germline V lookup: CDR1 SSHAT, CDR2 FNYEAQ (reference sequence). This CDR3 region has 15 residues. V shed 5 bases and J shed 9 bases, with 22 bases lying between them. CDR3: CASSPLGPGEDSYTF. The CDR3, as DNA: TGTGCCAGCAGCCCACTCGGTCCAGGGGAAGATAGCTACACCTTC. Based on the CDR3 plus reference TRBV7-7 and TRBJ1-2, the full variable domain is GAGVSQSPRYKVTKRGQDVTLRCDPISSHATLYWYQQALGQGPEFLTYFNYEAQPDKSGLPSDRFSAERPEGSISTLTIQRTEQRDSAMYRCASSPLGPGEDSYTFGSGTRLTVV.

Regarding this clone: This specimen includes other DNA sequences encoding the same CDR3. This sequence joins TRBV5-1 and TRBJ2-5; D possibly uses TRBD1 or TRBD2 (6 bases each). CDR3 length: 15 amino acids. Per germline, CDR1 SGHRS and CDR2 YFSETQ. Trimming left V 0 bases short and J 4 bases short, with 13 bases between. CDR3 nucleotide sequence: TGCGCCAGCAGCTTGGGAGGCGGAGGGGGAGAGACCCAGTACTTC. The encoded protein is CASSLGGGGGETQYF.

V gene TRBV6-1 combines with J gene TRBJ2-7; no firm D call. The CDR3 extends over 11 amino acids. Trimming removed 10 bases at V and 1 base at J, with 8 bases between. In germline, CDR1 is MNHNS, CDR2 SASEGT. The CDR3 coding sequence is TGTGCCACCTCGCCGTCCTACGAGCAGTACTTC. This translates into CATSPSYEQYF.

This clone was seen just once. The DNA for the CDR3 is TGTGCCAGCAGCATCCTCGGACAGGCGAACACTGAAGCTTTCTTT. As protein: CASSILGQANTEAFF. The chain employs TRBV5-4 and TRBJ1-1; 7 bases line up with TRBD1. The CDR3 is made up of 15 amino acids. V shed 4 bases, J shed 1 base, and the junction held 7 bases outside the gene matches. Per the germline V gene, CDR1 is SGHNT and CDR2 is YYREEE (reference sequence).

This clone was detected only once. J is TRBJ2-3 and V is TRBV21-1. TRBV21-1 is flagged as a pseudogene. The CDR3 covers 16 residues. The CDR3 nucleotides are TGTGCCAGCAGCAAAAAACGAGGAGGGGGAACAGATACGCAGTATTTT. It specifies CASSKKRGGGTDTQYF.

The chain combines TRBV7-2 with TRBJ2-3, with no clear D. Trimming cost V 1 base and J 2 bases, with 10 bases left between them. This CDR3 contains 15 residues. Germline V gene lookup returns CDR1 SGHTA and CDR2 FQGNSA. Here the CDR3 reads CASSLGVGDTDTQYF. CDR3 nucleotides: TGTGCCAGCAGCTTAGGGGTGGGTGACACAGATACGCAGTATTTT.

The genes are TRBV7-3 and TRBJ1-1; TRBD1 agrees at 10 bases. The CDR3 consists of 13 residues. Germline values: CDR1 SGHTA, CDR2 FQGTGA. The J segment lost 8 bases and the V segment lost 5 bases, leaving 5 bases of the junction unmatched. CDR3: CASSHGQGEEAFF. The CDR3 region has the DNA TGTGCCAGCAGCCACGGACAGGGGGAGGAAGCTTTCTTT. Full variable domain (rest looked up from reference TRBV7-3 and TRBJ1-1): GAGVSQTPSNKVTEKGKYVELRCDPISGHTALYWYRQSLGQGPEFLIYFQGTGAADDSGLPNDRFFAVRPEGSVSTLKIQRTERGDSAVYLCASSHGQGEEAFFGQGTRLTVV.

DNA for the CDR3: TGTGCCAGCGGCCGAGAAATAGCGGGCCCCCTGGAGCAGTTCTTC. It codes for CASGREIAGPLEQFF. The rearrangement uses TRBV2 and TRBJ2-1, with 7 bases matching TRBD2. Germline V lookup: CDR1 SNHLY, CDR2 FYNNEI. CDR3 length: 15 residues. The junction had 17 bases not matched to a gene; V was cut back by 8 bases and J by 10 bases. The entire variable domain, with the rest obtained from reference TRBV2 and TRBJ2-1, is as follows: EPEVTQTPSHQVTQMGQEVILRCVPISNHLYFYWYRQILGQKVEFLVSFYNNEISEKSEIFDDQFSVERPDGSNFTLKIRSTKLEDSAMYFCASGREIAGPLEQFFGPGTRLTVL.

J is TRBJ2-4 and V is TRBV28, with 14 bases that match TRBD2. J lost 3 bases, V lost 1 base, and 14 bases had no gene match. The CDR3 is made up of 21 amino acids. CDR1 and CDR2 from the germline V gene are MDHEN and SYDVKM. The CDR3 DNA follows: TGTGCCAGCAGTTTATTGGCGCGGGGGACTAGCGGGAGTTTGGGCAAAAACATTCAGTACTTC. Protein sequence: CASSLLARGTSGSLGKNIQYF.

The CDR3: CASSKASGKYEQYF. As DNA, the CDR3 is TGTGCCAGTAGTAAGGCTAGCGGGAAATACGAGCAGTACTTC. The J gene is TRBJ2-7, the V gene TRBV19; 9 nucleotides agree with TRBD2. The CDR3 is 14 residues long. V shed 4 bases and J 4 bases; nucleotides not matched to a gene: 5. Germline V gene data show CDR1 as LNHDA and CDR2 as SQIVND (reference sequence).

In this sample, this clone turned up once. This chain uses TRBV5-1 with TRBJ2-2, with 8 bases identical to TRBD2. The CDR3 length is 17 residues. J was trimmed by 5 bases and V by 4 bases; bases with no gene match: 13. From germline, CDR1 is SGHRS and CDR2 YFSETQ. CDR3: CASSAGGSDPSTGELFF. CDR3 DNA: TGCGCCAGCAGCGCGGGGGGCTCCGATCCCTCGACCGGGGAGCTGTTTTTT.

In nucleotides, the CDR3 is TGTGCCAGCAGTGACACCCGGGACAGGGGGCGCGGCACTGAAGCTTTCTTT. Its translation is CASSDTRDRGRGTEAFF. The chain combines TRBV6-4 with TRBJ1-1; the match to TRBD1 covers 12 bases. V was clipped by 2 bases and J by 4 bases; unmatched bases: 8. The CDR3 consists of 17 residues. CDR1 and CDR2 (germline): MRHNA, SNTAGT.

V gene TRBV5-1 combines with J gene TRBJ2-5; no clear D. The V gene's germline CDR1 is SGHRS and CDR2 YFSETQ. The CDR3 has 13 residues. Trimming stripped 5 bases from V and 5 bases from J, with 13 bases between. CDR3 sequence: CASSANYWETQYF. The CDR3 bases are TGCGCCAGCAGTGCCAACTACTGGGAGACCCAGTACTTC.

With respect to this clone: Other nucleotide sequences in the sample specify the same CDR3. The rearrangement links TRBV7-3 to TRBJ2-2, with unresolved D. Trimming cost V 4 bases and J 6 bases, with 9 bases left between them. This CDR3 is 13 amino acids long. Per the germline V gene, CDR1 is SGHTA and CDR2 is FQGTGA. In DNA form, the CDR3 reads TGTGCCAGCAGCTCTATCCGCTCCGGGGAGCTGTTTTTT. Translated: CASSSIRSGELFF.

The chain links TRBV28 to TRBJ1-5, with D unresolved. CDR1 is MDHEN, CDR2 SYDVKM, per germline. The CDR3 is 12 residues long. V was cut by 7 bases and J by 3 bases, with 7 bases left in between. This chain's CDR3 is CASKQVNQPQHF. The CDR3 nucleotides read TGTGCCAGCAAACAAGTCAATCAGCCCCAGCATTTT.

The rearrangement links TRBV11-2 to TRBJ1-1; D call uncertain. This CDR3 has 14 amino acids. V was pared by 1 base and J by 0 bases, with 6 bases between. From germline, CDR1 is SGHAT and CDR2 FQNNGV. This CDR3 reads CASSLGGVNTEAFF. In DNA, the CDR3 is TGTGCCAGCAGCTTAGGAGGAGTGAACACTGAAGCTTTCTTT.

The chain employs TRBV27 and TRBJ2-1, with a tentative D call TRBD2 (5 bases). CDR1 and CDR2 from the germline V gene are MNHEY and SMNVEV (reference sequence). The CDR3 contains 17 residues. Trimming took off 5 bases at V and 7 bases at J, with 24 bases between the two ends. The CDR3 sequence: CASSRETYTSGFNEQFF. The CDR3 region has the DNA TGTGCCAGCAGTAGGGAAACGTATACTTCGGGGTTTAATGAGCAGTTCTTC.

CDR3 sequence: CASSTLGTGDGYTF. CDR3 nucleotide sequence: TGTGCCAGCAGCACCCTCGGGACAGGGGATGGCTACACCTTC. The chain combines TRBV5-4 with TRBJ1-2, with 10 nucleotides matching TRBD1. The CDR3 spans 14 residues. V gave up 4 bases and J gave up 6 bases; unmatched junction bases: 6. Looked up from germline, CDR1 is SGHNT and CDR2 is YYREEE (reference sequence).

This rearrangement joins TRBV27 to TRBJ2-5; 9 nucleotides align to TRBD2. CDR1 and CDR2 (germline): MNHEY, SMNVEV (reference sequence). This CDR3 is built from 13 residues. The V segment lost 6 bases and the J segment 4 bases; nucleotides outside the gene matches: 3. CDR3 coding DNA: TGTGCCAGCAGCTATAGCGGGAGAGAGACCCAGTACTTC. It specifies CASSYSGRETQYF.

The genes are TRBV7-9 and TRBJ2-5; TRBD2 matches 11 bases. The CDR3 is made up of 15 amino acids. After removal of 3 bases from V and 5 bases from J, the junction contained 5 bases not matched to a gene. From germline, CDR1 is SEHNR and CDR2 FQNEAQ (reference sequence). CDR3 amino acids: CASSFPTSGMETQYF. The CDR3 DNA follows: TGTGCCAGCAGCTTCCCGACTAGCGGGATGGAGACCCAGTACTTC.

V usage is TRBV7-3 and J usage is TRBJ2-7, with D possibly being TRBD2 (6 bases). Germline V gives CDR1 SGHTA, CDR2 FQGTGA. There are 15 residues in the CDR3. V lost 2 bases and J lost 5, with 16 bases in between. The CDR3 DNA sequence: TGTGCCAGCAGCTTACAGGTCGGGCTAGCGAACGAGCAGTACTTC. Protein product: CASSLQVGLANEQYF. Complete variable domain (other parts from reference TRBV7-3 and TRBJ2-7): GAGVSQTPSNKVTEKGKYVELRCDPISGHTALYWYRQSLGQGPEFLIYFQGTGAADDSGLPNDRFFAVRPEGSVSTLKIQRTERGDSAVYLCASSLQVGLANEQYFGPGTRLTVT.

DNA for the CDR3: TGTGCCAGCAGCTCTAGCGGCCTATACAATGAGCAGTTCTTC. Translated: CASSSSGLYNEQFF. The chain joins TRBV11-3 to TRBJ2-1, with TRBD2 matching over 7 bases. Germline CDR1 reads SGHNT; CDR2 reads YENEEA. This CDR3 has 14 residues. V trimming: 4 bases; J trimming: 4 bases; junction bases outside the gene matches: 4.

V and J are TRBV28 and TRBJ2-1, with 16 bases identical to TRBD2. V was pared by 4 bases and J by 15 bases, with 9 bases of the junction left unmatched. Germline V lookup: CDR1 MDHEN, CDR2 SYDVKM. CDR3 size: 15 residues. CDR3: CASSSGTSGREGGFF. The DNA for the CDR3 is TGTGCCAGCAGTTCCGGGACTAGCGGGAGGGAAGGGGGGTTCTTC.

The rearrangement joins TRBV14 to TRBJ2-2, with a weak D call TRBD2 (6 bases). With 0 bases removed from V and 6 bases from J, the gap between germline ends came to 11 bases. The CDR3 sequence is 15 residues long. Per the germline V gene, CDR1 is SGHDN and CDR2 is FVKESK. The chain's CDR3 is CASSQEGGVAGELFF. The CDR3 DNA follows: TGTGCCAGCAGCCAAGAGGGGGGAGTGGCCGGGGAGCTGTTTTTT.

J is TRBJ2-3 and V is TRBV7-2, with D possibly called TRBD1 or TRBD2 (6 bases each). CDR1 SGHTA and CDR2 FQGNSA come from the germline V gene. V was cut by 4 bases and J by 4 bases, with 12 bases left in between. The CDR3 is made up of 14 amino acids. The CDR3 protein is CASSSEGGADTQYF. The CDR3 region has the DNA TGTGCCAGCAGCTCCGAGGGGGGTGCAGATACGCAGTATTTT. The full variable domain, with the rest looked up from reference TRBV7-2 and TRBJ2-3, is GAGVSQSPSNKVTEKGKDVELRCDPISGHTALYWYRQSLGQGLEFLIYFQGNSAPDKSGLPSDRFSAERTGGSVSTLTIQRTQQEDSAVYLCASSSEGGADTQYFGPGTRLTVL.

J is TRBJ2-7 and V is TRBV15; tentatively, D is TRBD2 (6 bases). There are 17 residues in the CDR3. Trimming pared 0 bases from V and 2 bases from J, leaving 17 bases between. Germline lookup yields CDR1 LNHNV and CDR2 YYDKDF (reference sequence). The CDR3 here is CATSRDGAGLSTYEQYF. DNA of the CDR3: TGTGCCACCAGCAGAGATGGTGCGGGACTCTCGACCTACGAGCAGTACTTC.

This clone was seen a few times. V usage is TRBV29-1 and J usage is TRBJ2-5; 8 nucleotides agree with TRBD2. Unmatched junction bases numbered 11, after V lost 5 bases and J lost 3 bases. In germline, CDR1 is SQVTM, CDR2 ANQGSEA. The CDR3 has 15 residues. CDR3 protein: CSVLRIAGTKETQYF. In DNA form, the CDR3 reads TGCAGCGTTCTACGAATAGCGGGGACTAAAGAGACCCAGTACTTC.

The gene calls are TRBV5-4 and TRBJ2-5; no definite D call. Trimming removed 7 bases from V and 7 bases from J, with 23 bases in between. The CDR3 runs 15 residues. Per germline, CDR1 SGHNT and CDR2 YYREEE (reference sequence). Written as DNA, the CDR3 is TGTGCCAGCGCCCGGCTAGGGTCCCCCATTGGGACCCAGTACTTC. Its translation is CASARLGSPIGTQYF.

The chain couples TRBV5-1 to TRBJ2-5, with 8 bases lining up with TRBD2. CDR1 is SGHRS, CDR2 YFSETQ, per germline. With V trimmed by 0 bases and J by 5 bases, 3 bases remained unmatched. The CDR3 extends over 14 amino acids. The CDR3 coding sequence is TGCGCCAGCAGCTTGGGGACTAGCACGGAGACCCAGTACTTC. Its translation is CASSLGTSTETQYF.

The chain couples TRBV19 to TRBJ2-5; D not certain. Germline V lookup: CDR1 LNHDA, CDR2 SQIVND (reference sequence). CDR3 length: 14 amino acids. The V and J ends lost 4 bases and 2 bases respectively, with 11 bases between them. CDR3 bases: TGTGCCAGTAGTAAGGGTCCTCGACAAGAGACCCAGTACTTC. It translates to CASSKGPRQETQYF.